The entry below gives a single TCR beta chain sequence along with its context. Its antigen is not known. Germline V gene data show CDR1 as SGHRS and CDR2 as YFSETQ. V trimming: 4 bases; J trimming: 1 base; junction bases outside the gene matches: 9. The CDR3 totals 17 residues. Sorting of CD4+ naive, central memory, regulatory and stem cell-like memory cells was performed via CD45RO/CCR7/CD25/CD127/CD95/CD27. The record originates from a study of beta chain features in type 1 diabetes. Regarding the study as a whole: Reduced insertions and increased deletions marked VDJ junctions in type 1 diabetes patients.

Investigators reverse transcribed all isolated RNA, so they sequenced expressed TCRB transcripts. Measured with immunoSEQ multiplex PCR; TCRdb has only the in-frame clones, and not every one. This sample carries some 150,000 clones, 6% to 7.5% of them seen once, and the ten largest clones take roughly 1.5%. The TCR sequence derives from a woman aged 25 to 39 in good health. Sequenced: central memory CD4+ T cells from blood. V is TRBV5-1 and J is TRBJ1-5; TRBD1 matches 9 bases. As DNA, the CDR3 is TGCGCCAGCAGCCCGACAGGGGGATTCGGGAGCAATCAGCCCCAGCATTTT. Its protein is CASSPTGGFGSNQPQHF.